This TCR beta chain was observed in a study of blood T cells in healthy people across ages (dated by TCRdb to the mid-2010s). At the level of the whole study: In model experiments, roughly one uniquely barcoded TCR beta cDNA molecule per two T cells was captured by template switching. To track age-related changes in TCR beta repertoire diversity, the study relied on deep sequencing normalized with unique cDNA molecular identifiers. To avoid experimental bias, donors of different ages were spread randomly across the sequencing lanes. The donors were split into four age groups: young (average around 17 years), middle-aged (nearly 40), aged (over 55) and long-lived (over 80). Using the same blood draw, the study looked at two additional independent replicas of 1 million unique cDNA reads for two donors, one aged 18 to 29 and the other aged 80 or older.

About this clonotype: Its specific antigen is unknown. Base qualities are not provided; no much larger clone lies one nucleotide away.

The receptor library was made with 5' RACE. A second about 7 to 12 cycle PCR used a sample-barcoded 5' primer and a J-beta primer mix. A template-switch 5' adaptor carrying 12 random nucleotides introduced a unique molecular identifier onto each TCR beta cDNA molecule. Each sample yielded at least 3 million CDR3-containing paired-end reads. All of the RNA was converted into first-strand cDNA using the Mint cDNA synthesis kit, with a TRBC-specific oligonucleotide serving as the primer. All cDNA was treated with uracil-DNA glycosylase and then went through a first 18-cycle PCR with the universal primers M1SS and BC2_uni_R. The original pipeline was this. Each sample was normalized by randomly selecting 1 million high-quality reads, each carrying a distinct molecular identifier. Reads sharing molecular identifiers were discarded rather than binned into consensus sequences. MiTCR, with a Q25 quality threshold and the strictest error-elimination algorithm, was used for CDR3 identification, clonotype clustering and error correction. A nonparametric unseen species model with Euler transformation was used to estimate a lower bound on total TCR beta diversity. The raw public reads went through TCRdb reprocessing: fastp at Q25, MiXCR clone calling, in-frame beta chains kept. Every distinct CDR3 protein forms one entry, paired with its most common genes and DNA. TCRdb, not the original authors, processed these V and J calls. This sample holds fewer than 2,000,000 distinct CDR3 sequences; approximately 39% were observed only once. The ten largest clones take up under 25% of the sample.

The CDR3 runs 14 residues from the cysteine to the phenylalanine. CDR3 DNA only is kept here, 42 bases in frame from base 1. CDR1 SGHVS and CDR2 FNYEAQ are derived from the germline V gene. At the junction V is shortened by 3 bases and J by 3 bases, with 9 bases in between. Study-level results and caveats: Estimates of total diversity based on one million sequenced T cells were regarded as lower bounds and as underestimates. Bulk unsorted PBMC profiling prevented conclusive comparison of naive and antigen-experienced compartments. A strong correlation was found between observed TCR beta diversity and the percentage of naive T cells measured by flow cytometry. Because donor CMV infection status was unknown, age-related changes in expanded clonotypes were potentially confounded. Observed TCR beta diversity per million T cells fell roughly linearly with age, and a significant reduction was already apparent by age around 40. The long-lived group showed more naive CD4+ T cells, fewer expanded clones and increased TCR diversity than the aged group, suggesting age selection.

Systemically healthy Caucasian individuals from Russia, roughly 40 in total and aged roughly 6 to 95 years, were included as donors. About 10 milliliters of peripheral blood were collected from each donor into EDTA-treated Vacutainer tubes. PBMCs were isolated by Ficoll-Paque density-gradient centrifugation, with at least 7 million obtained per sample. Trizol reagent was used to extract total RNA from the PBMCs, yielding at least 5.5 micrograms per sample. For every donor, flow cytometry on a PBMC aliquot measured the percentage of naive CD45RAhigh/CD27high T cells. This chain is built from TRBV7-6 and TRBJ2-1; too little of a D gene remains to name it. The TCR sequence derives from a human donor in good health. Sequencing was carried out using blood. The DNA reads TGTGCCAGCAGCTTGCGGAAGAACTACAATGAGCAGTTCTTC. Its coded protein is CASSLRKNYNEQFF. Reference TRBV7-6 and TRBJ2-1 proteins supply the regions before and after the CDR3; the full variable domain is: GAGVSQSPRYKVTKRGQDVALRCDPISGHVSLYWYRQALGQGPEFLTYFNYEAQQDKSGLPNDRFSAERPEGSISTLTIQRTEQRDSAMYRCASSLRKNYNEQFFGPGTRLTVL.